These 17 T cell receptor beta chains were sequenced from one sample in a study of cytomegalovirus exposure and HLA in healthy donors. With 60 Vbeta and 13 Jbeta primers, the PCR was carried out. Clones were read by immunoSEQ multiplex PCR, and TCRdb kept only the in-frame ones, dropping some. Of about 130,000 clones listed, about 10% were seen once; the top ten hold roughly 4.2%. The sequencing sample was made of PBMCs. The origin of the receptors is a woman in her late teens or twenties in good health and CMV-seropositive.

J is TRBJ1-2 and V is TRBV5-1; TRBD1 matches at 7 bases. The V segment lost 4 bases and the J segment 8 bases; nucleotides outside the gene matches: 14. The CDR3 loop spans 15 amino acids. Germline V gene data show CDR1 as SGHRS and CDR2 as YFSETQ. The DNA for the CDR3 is TGCGCCAGCAGCCCGACACAGGGGACCGTTTACGGCTACACCTTC. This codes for CASSPTQGTVYGYTF.

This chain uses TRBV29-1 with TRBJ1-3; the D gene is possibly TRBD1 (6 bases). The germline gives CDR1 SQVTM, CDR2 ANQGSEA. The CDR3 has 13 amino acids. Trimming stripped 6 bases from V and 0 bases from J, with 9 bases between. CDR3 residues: CSVGQGSGNTIYF. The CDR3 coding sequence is TGCAGCGTGGGACAAGGCTCTGGAAACACCATATATTTT.

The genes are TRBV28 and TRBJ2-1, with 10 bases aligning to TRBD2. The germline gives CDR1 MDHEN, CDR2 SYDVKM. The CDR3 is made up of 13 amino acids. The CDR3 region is CANRGTSDNEQFF. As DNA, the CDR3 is TGTGCTAATCGGGGGACTAGCGACAATGAGCAGTTCTTC.

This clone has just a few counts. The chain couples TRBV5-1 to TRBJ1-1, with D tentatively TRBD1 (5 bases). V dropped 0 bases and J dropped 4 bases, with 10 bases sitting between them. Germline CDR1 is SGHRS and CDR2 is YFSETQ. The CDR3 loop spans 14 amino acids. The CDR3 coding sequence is TGCGCCAGCAGCTTGGTAGGGGCATCCACTGAAGCTTTCTTT. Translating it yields CASSLVGASTEAFF.

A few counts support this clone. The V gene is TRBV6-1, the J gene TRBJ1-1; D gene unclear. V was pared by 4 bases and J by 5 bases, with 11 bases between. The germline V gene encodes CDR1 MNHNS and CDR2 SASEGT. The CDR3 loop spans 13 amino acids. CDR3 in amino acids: CASSVSPWTEAFF. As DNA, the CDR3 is TGTGCCAGCAGTGTGAGCCCGTGGACTGAAGCTTTCTTT.

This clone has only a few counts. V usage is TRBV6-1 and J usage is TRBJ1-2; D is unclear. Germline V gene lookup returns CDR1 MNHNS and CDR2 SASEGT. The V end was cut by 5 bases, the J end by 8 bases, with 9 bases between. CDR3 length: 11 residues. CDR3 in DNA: TGTGCCAGCAGTTTGATGAGCGGCTACACCTTC. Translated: CASSLMSGYTF.

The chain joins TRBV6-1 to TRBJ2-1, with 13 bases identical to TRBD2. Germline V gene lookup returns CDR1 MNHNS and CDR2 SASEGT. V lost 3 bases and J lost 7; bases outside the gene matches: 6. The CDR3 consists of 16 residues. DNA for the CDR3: TGTGCCAGCAGTGACCGGGGGACTAGCGGGAAAAATGAGCAGTTCTTC. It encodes CASSDRGTSGKNEQFF.

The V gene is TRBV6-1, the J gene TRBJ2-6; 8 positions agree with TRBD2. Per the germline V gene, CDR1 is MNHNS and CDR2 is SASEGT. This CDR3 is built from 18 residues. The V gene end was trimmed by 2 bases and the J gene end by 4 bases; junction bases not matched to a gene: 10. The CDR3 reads CASSESPYGGGGANVLTF. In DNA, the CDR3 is TGTGCCAGCAGTGAATCGCCTTACGGGGGGGGCGGGGCCAACGTCCTGACTTTC.

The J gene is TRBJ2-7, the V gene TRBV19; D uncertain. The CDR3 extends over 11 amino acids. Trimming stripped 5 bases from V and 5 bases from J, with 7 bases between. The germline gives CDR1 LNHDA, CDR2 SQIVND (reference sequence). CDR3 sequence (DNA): TGTGCCAGTAGTTTCCTAAACGAGCAGTACTTC. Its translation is CASSFLNEQYF.

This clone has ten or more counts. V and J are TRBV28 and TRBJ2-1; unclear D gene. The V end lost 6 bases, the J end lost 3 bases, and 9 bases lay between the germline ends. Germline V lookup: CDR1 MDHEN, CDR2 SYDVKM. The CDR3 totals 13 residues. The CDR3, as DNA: TGTGCCAGCAGGCTGCAGGACTACAATGAGCAGTTCTTC. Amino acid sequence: CASRLQDYNEQFF.

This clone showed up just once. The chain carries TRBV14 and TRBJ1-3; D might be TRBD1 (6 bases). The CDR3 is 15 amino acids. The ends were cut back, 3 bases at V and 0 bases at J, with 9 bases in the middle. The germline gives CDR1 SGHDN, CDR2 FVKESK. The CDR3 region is CASSHRTVSGNTIYF. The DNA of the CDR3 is TGTGCCAGCAGCCATCGGACAGTCTCTGGAAACACCATATATTTT.

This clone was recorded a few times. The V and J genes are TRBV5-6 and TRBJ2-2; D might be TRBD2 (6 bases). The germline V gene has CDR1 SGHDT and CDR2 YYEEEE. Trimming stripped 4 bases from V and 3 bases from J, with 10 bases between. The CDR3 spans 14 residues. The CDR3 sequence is CASSPGLYTGELFF. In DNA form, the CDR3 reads TGTGCCAGCAGCCCGGGACTTTACACCGGGGAGCTGTTTTTT.

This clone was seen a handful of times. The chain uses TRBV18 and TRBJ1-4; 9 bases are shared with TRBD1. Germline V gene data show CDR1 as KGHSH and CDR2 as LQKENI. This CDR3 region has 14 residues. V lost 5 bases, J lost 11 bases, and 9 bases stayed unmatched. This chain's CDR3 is CASSSGQGLGKLFF. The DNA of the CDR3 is TGTGCCAGCTCATCCGGACAGGGGCTGGGGAAACTGTTTTTT.

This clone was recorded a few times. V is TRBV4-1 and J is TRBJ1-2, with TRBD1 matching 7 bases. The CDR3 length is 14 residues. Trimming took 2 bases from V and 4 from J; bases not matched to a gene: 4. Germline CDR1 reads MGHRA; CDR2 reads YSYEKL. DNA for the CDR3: TGCGCCAGCAGCCAACCCGGGACAGCCTATGGCTACACCTTC. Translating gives CASSQPGTAYGYTF.

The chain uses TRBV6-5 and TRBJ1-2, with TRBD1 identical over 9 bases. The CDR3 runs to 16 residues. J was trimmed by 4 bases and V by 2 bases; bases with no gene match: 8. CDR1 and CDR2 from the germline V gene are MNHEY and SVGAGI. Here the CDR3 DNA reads TGTGCCAGCAGTTACGGGACAGGGCTGATCCCCTATGGCTACACCTTC. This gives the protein CASSYGTGLIPYGYTF.

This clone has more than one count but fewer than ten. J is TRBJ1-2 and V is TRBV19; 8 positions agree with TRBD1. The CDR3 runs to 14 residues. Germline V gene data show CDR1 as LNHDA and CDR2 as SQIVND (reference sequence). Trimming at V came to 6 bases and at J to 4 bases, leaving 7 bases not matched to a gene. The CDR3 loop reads CASSPDRAGYGYTF. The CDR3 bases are TGTGCCAGTAGCCCGGACAGGGCAGGCTATGGCTACACCTTC.

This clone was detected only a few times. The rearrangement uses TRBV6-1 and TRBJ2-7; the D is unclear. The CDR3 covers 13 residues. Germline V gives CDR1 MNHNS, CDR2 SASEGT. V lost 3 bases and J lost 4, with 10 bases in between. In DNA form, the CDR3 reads TGTGCCAGCAGTGATCTTTCTAGTTACGAGCAGTACTTC. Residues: CASSDLSSYEQYF.